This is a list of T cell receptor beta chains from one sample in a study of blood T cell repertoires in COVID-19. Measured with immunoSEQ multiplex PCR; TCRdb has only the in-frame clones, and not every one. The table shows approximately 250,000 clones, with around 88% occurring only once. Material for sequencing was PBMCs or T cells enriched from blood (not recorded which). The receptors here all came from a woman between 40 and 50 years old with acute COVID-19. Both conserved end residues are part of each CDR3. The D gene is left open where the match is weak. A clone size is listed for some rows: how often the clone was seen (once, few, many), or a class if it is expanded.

CDR3: CASSRGLTYEQYF
DNA: TGTGCCAGCAGTCGGGGGTTAACCTACGAGCAGTACTTC
size: .
J: TRBJ2-7
D: .
V: TRBV2

CDR3: CASSLVVGGRSGQYF
DNA: TGCGCCAGCAGCTTGGTCGTCGGGGGGCGCTCGGGCCAGTACTTC
size: once
J: TRBJ2-5
D: .
V: TRBV5-1

CDR3: CASRFTGTGFSNTEAFF
DNA: TGCGCCAGCAGGTTCACGGGGACAGGGTTTTCGAACACTGAAGCTTTCTTT
size: once
J: TRBJ1-1
D: TRBD1
V: TRBV5-1

CDR3: CASSQAGGVYNEQFF
DNA: TGTGCCAGCAGCCAAGCGGGAGGAGTGTACAATGAGCAGTTCTTC
size: .
J: TRBJ2-1
D: TRBD2
V: TRBV3-1/TRBV3-2

CDR3: CASSPIRGHYSPLHF
DNA: TGTGCCAGCTCACCAATCAGGGGCCACTACTCACCCCTCCACTTT
size: .
J: TRBJ1-6
D: .
V: TRBV18

CDR3: CASSLPENEKLFF
DNA: TGTGCCAGCAGCTTGCCGGAGAATGAAAAACTGTTTTTT
size: few
J: TRBJ1-4
D: .
V: TRBV5-6

CDR3: CASSLALGNEQFF
DNA: TGCGCCAGCAGCTTGGCGCTAGGCAATGAGCAGTTCTTC
size: .
J: TRBJ2-1
D: .
V: TRBV5-1

CDR3: CASILTGNTGELFF
DNA: TGTGCCAGCATTCTGACAGGGAACACCGGGGAGCTGTTTTTT
size: .
J: TRBJ2-2
D: .
V: TRBV25-1

CDR3: CASSPGTSYEQYF
DNA: TGTGCCAGCTCACCCGGGACTTCTTACGAGCAGTACTTC
size: .
J: TRBJ2-7
D: .
V: TRBV18

CDR3: CASSHRDRGKTQYF
DNA: TGTGCCAGCAGTCACCGGGACAGGGGAAAGACCCAGTACTTC
size: .
J: TRBJ2-5
D: TRBD1
V: TRBV27

CDR3: CASVTPTGELFF
DNA: TGCGCCAGCGTTACTCCTACCGGGGAGCTGTTTTTT
size: .
J: TRBJ2-2
D: .
V: TRBV23-1

CDR3: CASSPRGVGNSPLHF
DNA: TGTGCCAGCAGCCCCCGGGGGGTGGGGAATTCACCCCTCCACTTT
size: .
J: TRBJ1-6
D: .
V: TRBV7-2

CDR3: CASSRAGDPQETQYF
DNA: TGTGCCAGCAGCAGGGCAGGGGATCCCCAAGAGACCCAGTACTTC
size: .
J: TRBJ2-5
D: .
V: TRBV9

CDR3: CASSAGLVGGELFF
DNA: TGTGCCAGCAGCGCGGGACTAGTCGGCGGGGAGCTGTTTTTT
size: .
J: TRBJ2-2
D: TRBD2
V: TRBV5-4

CDR3: CASSEARQGGREQYF
DNA: TGTGCCAGCAGTGAAGCGAGACAGGGAGGCCGGGAGCAGTACTTC
size: once
J: TRBJ2-7
D: .
V: TRBV6-1

CDR3: CASSIGREGGYTF
DNA: TGTGCCAGTAGTATCGGCAGGGAGGGTGGCTACACCTTC
size: .
J: TRBJ1-2
D: .
V: TRBV19

CDR3: CASTPWAGGPNEQFF
DNA: TGTGCCAGCACCCCATGGGCGGGGGGGCCCAATGAGCAGTTCTTC
size: few
J: TRBJ2-1
D: TRBD2
V: TRBV27

CDR3: CASSPSPGGSTEAFF
DNA: TGTGCCAGCAGCCCATCCCCGGGGGGCAGCACTGAAGCTTTCTTT
size: .
J: TRBJ1-1
D: .
V: TRBV9

CDR3: CATSDSTDSTDTQYF
DNA: TGTGCCACCAGTGATTCGACAGATAGCACAGATACGCAGTATTTT
size: .
J: TRBJ2-3
D: .
V: TRBV24-1

CDR3: CASSGTYGYTF
DNA: TGTGCCAGCAGCGGGACATATGGCTACACCTTC
size: .
J: TRBJ1-2
D: .
V: TRBV9

CDR3: CASGLDRGSGELFF
DNA: TGTGCTAGTGGTTTGGACCGAGGGTCCGGGGAGCTGTTTTTT
size: .
J: TRBJ2-2
D: .
V: TRBV12-5

CDR3: CASRTRLAENTGELFF
DNA: TGTGCCAGCAGGACCCGACTAGCGGAGAACACCGGGGAGCTGTTTTTT
size: .
J: TRBJ2-2
D: TRBD2
V: TRBV27

CDR3: CASSLLGQGNTGELFF
DNA: TGTGCCAGCTCACTACTGGGACAGGGGAACACCGGGGAGCTGTTTTTT
size: .
J: TRBJ2-2
D: TRBD1
V: TRBV18

CDR3: CASSLRQGGKTQYF
DNA: TGTGCCAGCAGCTTGCGACAAGGAGGAAAGACCCAGTACTTC
size: .
J: TRBJ2-5
D: .
V: TRBV7-2

CDR3: CASSDGGLAGRETQYF
DNA: TGTGCCAGCAGTGATGGCGGACTAGCGGGAAGGGAGACCCAGTACTTC
size: .
J: TRBJ2-5
D: TRBD2
V: TRBV6-1

CDR3: CASSITGYEQYF
DNA: TGTGCCAGCAGCATAACAGGGTATGAGCAGTACTTC
size: .
J: TRBJ2-7
D: .
V: TRBV7-8

CDR3: CASSKGQPALRNTEAFF
DNA: TGTGCCAGTAGTAAGGGGCAGCCAGCCCTTAGGAACACTGAAGCTTTCTTT
size: .
J: TRBJ1-1
D: .
V: TRBV19